This T cell receptor (beta chain) was retrieved from a study of radiation and T cells in renal cell carcinoma. The sample's time point: blood 4 weeks post-SBRT, at nephrectomy. As for treatment: 15 Gy SBRT to primary tumor, nephrectomy 4 weeks later. Nephrectomy followed 15 Gy stereotactic body radiation by 4 weeks. V shed 0 bases and J shed 3 bases, with 10 bases lying between them. This CDR3 comprises 14 residues. Germline V gene lookup returns CDR1 SGDLS and CDR2 YYNGEE. The data were produced by immunoSEQ multiplex PCR, yet TCRdb's version contains in-frame clones alone and is incomplete. This table has tens of thousands of clones, over 65% appearing once.

V is TRBV9 and J is TRBJ2-7, with D possibly matching TRBD1 (6 bases). The source material was blood, sampled from a patient whose treatment included radiotherapy and nephrectomy. This receptor was taken from a woman aged 60 to 75 with renal cell carcinoma. This CDR3 is CASSVGGGHYEQYF. CDR3 DNA sequence: TGTGCCAGCAGCGTAGGTGGGGGCCACTACGAGCAGTACTTC.